The 18 T cell receptor beta chains below were found in one sample sequenced in a study of identical twins. MiXCR, run by TCRdb on the 5' RACE reads, gives a single entry per CDR3 protein. The profile covers approximately 890,000 distinct CDR3 sequences, with over 9% appearing a single time and roughly 1.5% taken by the ten largest. The same sample was also studied in work on yellow fever vaccine responses in identical twins.

Material for sequencing was PBMCs. Source of these receptors: a woman aged 18-29 years in good health.

CDR3 protein: CASSLALSDEQYV. The CDR3 coding sequence is TGTGCCAGCAGCTTAGCGCTTTCCGACGAGCAGTACGTC. The chain has TRBV7-9 and TRBJ2-7, with D hard to call. The CDR3 extends over 13 amino acids. Germline V lookup: CDR1 SEHNR, CDR2 FQNEAQ (reference sequence). Trimming took off 0 bases at V and 5 bases at J, with 8 bases between the two ends.

The chain combines TRBV29-1 with TRBJ2-1; 11 bases line up with TRBD2. Germline trimming cut 4 bases from V and 3 bases from J; bases unmatched to any gene: 8. The CDR3 runs 16 residues. Germline CDR1 reads SQVTM; CDR2 reads ANQGSEA. The DNA for the CDR3 is TGCAGCGTTGGGCCCCGACTAGCGGGGTTCTACAATGAGCAGTTCTTC. It encodes CSVGPRLAGFYNEQFF.

This clonotype was counted many times. This chain uses TRBV5-1 with TRBJ1-1, with 8 bases that match TRBD1. This CDR3 region has 14 residues. Germline V CDR1 and CDR2: SGHRS, YFSETQ. The V segment lost 4 bases and the J segment 4 bases; nucleotides outside the gene matches: 6. Here the CDR3 reads CASSIGQGVTEAFF. The CDR3 bases are TGCGCCAGCAGCATCGGACAGGGTGTCACTGAAGCTTTCTTT.

This clonotype was seen only a few times. The CDR3: CASRGGGLANQETQYF. In DNA, the CDR3 is TGTGCCAGCAGGGGCGGGGGACTAGCGAACCAAGAGACCCAGTACTTC. This chain joins TRBV27 and TRBJ2-5; 10 bases are shared with TRBD2. The CDR3 has 16 amino acids. V was pared by 6 bases and J by 0 bases, with 7 bases of the junction left unmatched. Looked up from germline, CDR1 is MNHEY and CDR2 is SMNVEV (reference sequence).

The table lists this clonotype with a few counts. The chain has TRBV10-3 and TRBJ2-2; 8 nucleotides align to TRBD2. Unmatched junction bases numbered 2, after V lost 1 base and J lost 1 base. The germline V gene has CDR1 ENHRY and CDR2 SYGVKD. The CDR3 totals 16 residues. CDR3 coding DNA: TGTGCCATCAGTGAGTTACTAGCGGAGAACACCGGGGAGCTGTTTTTT. It specifies CAISELLAENTGELFF.

In its sample, this clonotype was seen many times. The chain recombines TRBV4-1 with TRBJ2-1; D might be TRBD1 (6 bases). The CDR3 is 13 amino acids. Germline V CDR1 and CDR2: MGHRA, YSYEKL. The V and J ends lost 3 bases and 8 bases respectively, with 11 bases between them. The CDR3 reads CASSQGTFYEQFF. The CDR3 DNA is TGCGCCAGCAGCCAGGGGACATTCTATGAGCAGTTCTTC.

This clonotype was detected a few times. The rearrangement links TRBV5-6 to TRBJ1-1; 11 bases map to TRBD1. This CDR3 has 18 amino acids. V was pared by 4 bases and J by 0 bases, with 11 bases of the junction left unmatched. CDR1 SGHDT and CDR2 YYEEEE come from the germline V gene. The CDR3 DNA follows: TGTGCCAGCAGCCCGGGCCGGACAGGGGGCCTCATGAACACTGAAGCTTTCTTT. The encoded protein is CASSPGRTGGLMNTEAFF.

This chain links TRBV10-3 with TRBJ2-3; D is ambiguous. The V gene lost 3 bases and the J gene lost 6 bases, with 10 bases spanning the gap. Per germline, CDR1 ENHRY and CDR2 SYGVKD. There are 13 residues in the CDR3. The CDR3 sequence: CAISDDWKDTQYF. The CDR3 DNA reads as TGTGCCATCAGTGATGATTGGAAGGATACGCAGTATTTT.

The chain has TRBV10-3 and TRBJ2-1; no firm D call. The CDR3 consists of 14 residues. V was cut by 4 bases and J by 2 bases, with 9 bases left in between. Per germline, CDR1 ENHRY and CDR2 SYGVKD. The CDR3, as DNA: TGTGCCATCAGTGGGGGATCTACCTACAATGAGCAGTTCTTC. Translation: CAISGGSTYNEQFF.

The gene calls are TRBV18 and TRBJ1-1; D uncertain. CDR3 length: 12 amino acids. V was pared by 5 bases and J by 5 bases, with 9 bases between. Germline V gene sequence: CDR1 KGHSH, CDR2 LQKENI. The CDR3 sequence is CASSTQRTEAFF. The CDR3 coding sequence is TGTGCCAGCTCAACACAACGGACTGAAGCTTTCTTT.

V gene TRBV28 combines with J gene TRBJ2-3; 8 bases line up with TRBD2. The germline CDR1 and CDR2 sequences are MDHEN and SYDVKM. The CDR3 totals 15 residues. V shed 6 bases, J shed 3 bases, and the junction held 8 bases outside the gene matches. CDR3 sequence (DNA): TGTGCCAGCAGCCCAGCCGGCGGGAGGACAGATACGCAGTATTTT. It yields the protein CASSPAGGRTDTQYF.

This sequence joins TRBV2 and TRBJ2-7; TRBD2 agrees at 13 bases. Per germline, CDR1 SNHLY and CDR2 FYNNEI. CDR3 length: 14 amino acids. Trimming took 4 bases from V and 5 from J; bases not matched to a gene: 2. CDR3 protein: CASSGLAGGNEQYV. CDR3 DNA sequence: TGTGCCAGCAGTGGACTAGCGGGGGGAAACGAGCAGTACGTC.

The gene calls are TRBV28 and TRBJ2-5; possibly TRBD1 for D (6 bases). The CDR3 length is 16 residues. V was pared by 2 bases and J by 0 bases, with 13 bases between. CDR1 and CDR2 (germline): MDHEN, SYDVKM. CDR3 amino acids: CASSLTWDTYQETQYF. The CDR3 DNA is TGTGCCAGCAGTTTAACCTGGGACACCTACCAAGAGACCCAGTACTTC.

This clonotype was counted between two and nine times. The CDR3 here is CASSEEARGWDNEQFF. The CDR3 DNA follows: TGTGCCAGCAGTGAAGAGGCCCGGGGATGGGACAATGAGCAGTTCTTC. The chain combines TRBV6-1 with TRBJ2-1, with a weak D call TRBD2 (5 bases). The CDR3 totals 16 residues. Between the trimmed V and J ends, which lost 1 base and 5 bases, there was a span of 15 bases. The germline gives CDR1 MNHNS, CDR2 SASEGT.

This clonotype was counted a few times. The rearrangement joins TRBV7-2 to TRBJ2-1; TRBD2 agrees at 7 bases. Trimming took 4 bases from V and 2 from J; bases not matched to a gene: 5. The CDR3 contains 15 residues. Germline loops: CDR1 SGHTA, CDR2 FQGNSA. CDR3 sequence reads: CASSSRGGAYNEQFF. DNA for the CDR3: TGTGCCAGCAGCTCTCGCGGGGGAGCCTACAATGAGCAGTTCTTC.

This clonotype occurred a few times. This rearrangement joins TRBV21-1 to TRBJ2-5; the table's TRBD2 call for D was not verified on the DNA. TRBV21-1 is assigned pseudogene status. The CDR3 length is 17 residues. CDR3 amino acids: CASSKGVYGPDQETQYF. The CDR3 region has the DNA TGTGCCAGCAGCAAAGGGGTTTATGGGCCAGACCAAGAGACCCAGTACTTC.

The chain uses TRBV15 and TRBJ1-5, with D perhaps matching TRBD1 (6 bases). In germline, CDR1 is LNHNV, CDR2 YYDKDF (reference sequence). V lost 5 bases and J 1 base, leaving 18 bases between the germline ends. The CDR3 length is 17 residues. The chain's CDR3 is CATSPGRGAKSNQPQHF. CDR3 DNA sequence: TGTGCCACCAGCCCCGGCCGGGGGGCAAAGAGCAATCAGCCCCAGCATTTT.

This sequence joins TRBV20-1 and TRBJ2-7; TRBD2 is a possible D gene (5 bases). V was clipped by 2 bases and J by 2 bases, with 22 bases between them. The CDR3 has 17 residues. The germline gives CDR1 DFQATT, CDR2 SNEGSKA (reference sequence). The CDR3 DNA sequence: TGCAGTGCTAGACCTTATTTGGGGAGTCTTAAAACCTACGAGCAGTACTTC. This translates into CSARPYLGSLKTYEQYF.